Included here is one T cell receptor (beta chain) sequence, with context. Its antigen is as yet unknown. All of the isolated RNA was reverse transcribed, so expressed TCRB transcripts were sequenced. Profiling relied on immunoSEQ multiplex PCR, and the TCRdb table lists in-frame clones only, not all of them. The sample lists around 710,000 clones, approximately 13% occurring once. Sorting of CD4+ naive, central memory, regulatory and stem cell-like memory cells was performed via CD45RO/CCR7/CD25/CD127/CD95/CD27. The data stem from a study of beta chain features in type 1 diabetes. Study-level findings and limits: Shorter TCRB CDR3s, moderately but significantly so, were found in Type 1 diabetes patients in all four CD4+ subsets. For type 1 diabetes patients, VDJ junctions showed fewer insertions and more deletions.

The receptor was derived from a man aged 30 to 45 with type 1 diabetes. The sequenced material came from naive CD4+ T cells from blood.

The CDR3 here is CASSPQSGPGNTIYF. The CDR3 DNA is TGTGCCAGCAGCCCCCAGTCTGGCCCTGGAAACACCATATATTTT. This sequence joins TRBV7-2 and TRBJ1-3, with D unresolved. This CDR3 is 15 amino acids long. Trimming removed 5 bases at V and 2 bases at J, with 13 bases between. Per germline, CDR1 SGHTA and CDR2 FQGNSA.